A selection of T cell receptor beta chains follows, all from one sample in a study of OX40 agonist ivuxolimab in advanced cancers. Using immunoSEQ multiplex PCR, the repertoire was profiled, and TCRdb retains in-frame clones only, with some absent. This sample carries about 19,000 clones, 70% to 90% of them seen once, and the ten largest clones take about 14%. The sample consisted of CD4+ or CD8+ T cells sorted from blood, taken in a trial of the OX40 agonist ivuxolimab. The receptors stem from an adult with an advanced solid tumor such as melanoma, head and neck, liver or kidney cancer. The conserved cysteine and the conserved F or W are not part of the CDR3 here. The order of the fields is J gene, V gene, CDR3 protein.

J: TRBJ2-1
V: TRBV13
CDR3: ASILGGLAGFNEQF

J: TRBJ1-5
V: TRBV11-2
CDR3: ASSVSGAVQPQH

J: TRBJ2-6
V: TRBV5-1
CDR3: ASRDFGGRGANVLT

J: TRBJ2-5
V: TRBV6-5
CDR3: ASGTGETQY

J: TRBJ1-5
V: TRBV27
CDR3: ASSSYSNQPQH

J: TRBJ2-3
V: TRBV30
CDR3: AWVADPTPTDTQY

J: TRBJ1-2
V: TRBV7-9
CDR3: ASSKSGGDYGYT

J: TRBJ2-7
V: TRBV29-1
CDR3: SAYREGYEQY

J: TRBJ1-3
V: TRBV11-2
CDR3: ASSEGQGADTIY

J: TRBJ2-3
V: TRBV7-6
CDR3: ASSQDRGIDTQY

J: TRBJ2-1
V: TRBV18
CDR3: ASSHNVGDAYNEQF

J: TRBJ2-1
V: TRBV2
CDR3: ASKFFNGGSSYNEQF

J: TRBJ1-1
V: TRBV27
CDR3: ASSLWRAEEAF

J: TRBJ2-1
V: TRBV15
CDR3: ATSRDQGTGGNEQF

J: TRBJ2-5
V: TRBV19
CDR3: ASTPRLTHMREAQY

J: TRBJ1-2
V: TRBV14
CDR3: ASSHWQGGYT

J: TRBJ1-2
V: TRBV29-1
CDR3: SVAGQGYYGYT

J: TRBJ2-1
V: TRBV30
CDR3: AWSEVAYSYNEQF

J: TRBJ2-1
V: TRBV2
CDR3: ASTAVDPEQF

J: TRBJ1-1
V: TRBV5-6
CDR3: ASTIVGVGAF